This T cell receptor beta chain was observed in a study of T cell responses to AZD1222 COVID-19 vaccine. Across the study: Pooled in the analysis were second doses at about 4 or about 12 weeks. Study observations and caveats: Repertoires were sampled only after the peak T cell response. It was only 6 or 7 AZD1222 recipients who were seropositive at baseline. White British ancestry dominated among donors, who included more females, and clonal diversity was possibly underestimated.

In germline, CDR1 is LGHDT, CDR2 YNNKEL (reference sequence). The CDR3 has 15 amino acids. V shed 3 bases and J shed 8 bases, with 19 bases lying between them. Measured with immunoSEQ multiplex PCR; TCRdb has only the in-frame clones, and not every one. The sample includes 130,000 to 150,000 clones, more than 85% of them seen just once. Notes on this clone: Antigen specificity is unknown.

The chain links TRBV3-1 (or the pseudogene TRBV3-2) to TRBJ1-2; maybe TRBD1 (5 bases). The sample in question was peripheral blood, obtained on day 0 of AZD1222 vaccination. The TCR was taken from an adult in good health. The CDR3: CASSQMVTGLQGYTF. The CDR3 DNA sequence: TGTGCCAGCAGCCAGATGGTCACAGGCCTCCAGGGCTACACCTTC.